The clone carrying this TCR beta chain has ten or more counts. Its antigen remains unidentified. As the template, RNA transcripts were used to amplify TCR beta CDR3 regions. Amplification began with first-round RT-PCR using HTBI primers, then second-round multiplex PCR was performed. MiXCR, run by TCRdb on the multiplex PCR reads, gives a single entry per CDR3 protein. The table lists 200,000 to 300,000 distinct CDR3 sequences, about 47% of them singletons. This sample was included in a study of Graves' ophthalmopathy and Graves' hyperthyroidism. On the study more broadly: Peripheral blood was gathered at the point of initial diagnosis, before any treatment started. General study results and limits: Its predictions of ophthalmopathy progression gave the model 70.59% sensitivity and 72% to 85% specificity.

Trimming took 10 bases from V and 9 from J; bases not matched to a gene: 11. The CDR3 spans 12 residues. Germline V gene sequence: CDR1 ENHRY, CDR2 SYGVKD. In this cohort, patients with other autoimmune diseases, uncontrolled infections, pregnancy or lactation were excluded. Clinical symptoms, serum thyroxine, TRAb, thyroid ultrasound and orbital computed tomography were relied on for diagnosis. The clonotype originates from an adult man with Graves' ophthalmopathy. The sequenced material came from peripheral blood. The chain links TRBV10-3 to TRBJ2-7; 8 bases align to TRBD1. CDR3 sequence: CASSPGQGRQYF. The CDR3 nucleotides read TGTGCCAGCAGCCCCGGACAGGGAAGGCAGTACTTC.